This T cell receptor beta chain came from a study of CD8 T cells in Susac syndrome. Study background: The Susac syndrome patients that were sequenced included over five with active disease and fewer than 10 in remission.

Trimming took off 5 bases at V and 8 bases at J, with 21 bases between the two ends. CDR3 size: 15 residues. The germline V gene has CDR1 MNHEY and CDR2 SVGAGI. Peripheral blood CD8+ and CD4+ T cells were profiled by TCR beta sequencing. As judged by recently defined diagnostic criteria, patients with Susac syndrome had definite or probable disease. The authors reverse transcribed roughly 0.5 to 1 ug RNA with random hexamers. Coverage of TCR beta CDR3 amplification by immunoSEQ multiplex PCR extended to 54 Vbeta and 13 Jbeta. MiXCR, applied by TCRdb to the immunoSEQ multiplex PCR reads, yields one record per CDR3 protein. The sample has around 110,000 distinct CDR3 sequences; about 93% are singletons.

This chain joins TRBV6-5 and TRBJ1-2; D unclear. The receptor comes from a human donor with Susac syndrome. The specimen sequenced was CD8+ T cells from PBMCs. The CDR3 reads CASSLTRNPSSGYTF. CDR3 in DNA: TGTGCCAGCAGTCTGACCAGGAATCCCTCCTCGGGCTACACCTTC.